This TCR beta chain originates from a study of blood T cell repertoires in COVID-19. Study-level background: The United States, Italy and Spain provided the acute and convalescent COVID-19 samples.

The CDR3 loop spans 13 amino acids. V lost 6 bases and J lost 8; bases outside the gene matches: 7. Germline CDR1 reads MNHEY; CDR2 reads SMNVEV (reference sequence). Clones were read by immunoSEQ multiplex PCR, and TCRdb kept only the in-frame ones, dropping some. The repertoire holds roughly 250,000 clones, approximately 82% seen once, with 4.9% in the top ten. Sample: peripheral blood. The source of this sequence is a woman of 80 years or more with active or convalescent COVID-19. V gene TRBV27 combines with J gene TRBJ1-2, with 9 bases fitting TRBD1. The CDR3 DNA reads TGTGCCAGCAGAGGGACAGGGTTTTTCGGCTACACCTTC. Residues: CASRGTGFFGYTF.